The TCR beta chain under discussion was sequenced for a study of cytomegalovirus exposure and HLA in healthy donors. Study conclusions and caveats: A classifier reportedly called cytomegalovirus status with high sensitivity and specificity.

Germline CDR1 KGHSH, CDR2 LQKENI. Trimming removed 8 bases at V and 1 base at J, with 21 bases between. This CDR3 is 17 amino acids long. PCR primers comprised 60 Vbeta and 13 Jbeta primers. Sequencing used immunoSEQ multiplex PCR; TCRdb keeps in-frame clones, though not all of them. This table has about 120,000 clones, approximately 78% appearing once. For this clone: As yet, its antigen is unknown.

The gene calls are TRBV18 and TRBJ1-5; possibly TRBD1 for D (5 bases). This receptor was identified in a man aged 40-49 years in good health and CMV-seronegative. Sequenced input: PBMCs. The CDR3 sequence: CASRLWGQTISNQPQHF. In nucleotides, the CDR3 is TGTGCCAGCCGTCTCTGGGGCCAAACCATAAGCAATCAGCCCCAGCATTTT.